One sample yielded the 7 T cell receptor beta chains listed below, sequenced in a study of CD4 T cells in relation to SARS-CoV-2 and coronaviruses. No antigen is known for these receptors. TCRdb's table, derived via immunoSEQ multiplex PCR, lists solely in-frame clones and lacks some. The sample has about 36,000 clones, about 86% seen once. The source material was naive CD4+ T cells from PBMCs, cultured in vitro. Subset indicated: naive CD4+ T cells isolated by negative enrichment. Receptor source: an adult with COVID-19.

The rearrangement links TRBV6-5 to TRBJ1-5; 9 positions agree with TRBD1. With 5 bases clipped from V and 7 bases from J, the junction kept 6 bases outside the gene matches. The germline gives CDR1 MNHEY, CDR2 SVGAGI. CDR3 length: 14 residues. The CDR3 DNA is TGTGCCAGCAGTCCCGGGACAGGGTGGCAGCCCCAGCATTTT. Protein: CASSPGTGWQPQHF.

This chain connects TRBV30 to TRBJ2-5, with 7 bases matching TRBD2. Germline V gene lookup returns CDR1 GTSNPN and CDR2 SVGIG (reference sequence). The V gene end was trimmed by 0 bases and the J gene end by 5 bases; junction bases not matched to a gene: 9. CDR3 length: 15 residues. The CDR3 protein is CAWSVASGFLETQYF. The CDR3 region has the DNA TGTGCCTGGAGTGTAGCTAGCGGATTTCTGGAGACCCAGTACTTC.

The chain uses TRBV19 and TRBJ2-3, with 10 bases identical to TRBD2. CDR1 and CDR2 from the germline V gene are LNHDA and SQIVND (reference sequence). There are 14 residues in the CDR3. V lost 7 bases and J lost 0; bases outside the gene matches: 1. The CDR3 DNA is TGTGCCAGTAAGGGACTAGCGAGCACAGATACGCAGTATTTT. Protein: CASKGLASTDTQYF.

The CDR3 region is CAWSSDGSAGANVLTF. The CDR3 bases are TGTGCCTGGAGTTCGGACGGGAGCGCTGGGGCCAACGTCCTGACTTTC. The rearrangement uses TRBV30 and TRBJ2-6, with D possibly TRBD2 on 6 matching bases. Germline CDR1 and CDR2: GTSNPN and SVGIG (reference sequence). The ends were cut back, 2 bases at V and 2 bases at J, with 13 bases in the middle. This CDR3 region has 16 residues.

The genes are TRBV28 and TRBJ2-3, with D maybe TRBD2 (5 bases). V lost 4 bases, J lost 0 bases, and 11 bases lay in between. Germline CDR1 MDHEN, CDR2 SYDVKM. This CDR3 contains 15 residues. The chain's CDR3 is CASSSRTASTDTQYF. The CDR3 DNA follows: TGTGCCAGCAGTTCAAGGACTGCCAGCACAGATACGCAGTATTTT.

The chain recombines TRBV15 with TRBJ1-5, with 12 bases identical to TRBD1. The CDR3 sequence is 16 residues long. The trim removed 7 bases at V and 4 bases at J, leaving 8 bases unmatched. Germline-derived CDR1 and CDR2 are LNHNV and YYDKDF (reference sequence). The CDR3 DNA reads TGTGCCACCAAGGGACAGGGGGCAACTCGGAATCAGCCCCAGCATTTT. Protein sequence: CATKGQGATRNQPQHF.

The V and J genes are TRBV7-9 and TRBJ2-3; no clear D. The CDR3 is 16 residues long. Germline V gives CDR1 SEHNR, CDR2 FQNEAQ (reference sequence). Trimming pared 0 bases from V and 2 bases from J, leaving 12 bases between. For the CDR3, the DNA is TGTGCCAGCAGCTTAGCGAATGGCCCCTTCACAGATACGCAGTATTTT. This translates into CASSLANGPFTDTQYF.